One sample yielded the 18 T cell receptor beta chains listed below, sequenced in a study of CD8 T cells in Susac syndrome. Random hexamers served to reverse transcribe about 0.5 to 1 ug RNA. TCRdb re-called the immunoSEQ multiplex PCR reads with MiXCR, one entry per CDR3 protein. The sample lists about 180,000 distinct CDR3 sequences, around 94% occurring once. Input material: CD4+ T cells from PBMCs. The source is a human donor with Susac syndrome.

This chain connects TRBV12-3 or TRBV12-4 to TRBJ2-1; weak D call: TRBD2 (5 bases). Trimming left V 1 base short and J 7 bases short, with 11 bases between. This CDR3 is 14 amino acids long. The CDR3 nucleotides read TGTGCCAGCAGTTTAGGCGGGTTTGGGAATGAGCAGTTCTTC. Amino acids: CASSLGGFGNEQFF.

This clonotype was detected once. The V and J genes are TRBV6-6 and TRBJ2-5; D ambiguous. The CDR3 sequence is 16 residues long. V lost 7 bases, J lost 4 bases, and 22 bases lay in between. CDR1 is MNHNY and CDR2 is SVGAGI in the germline V gene (reference sequence). Here the CDR3 reads CASNEGPARPSETQYF. The DNA of the CDR3 is TGTGCCAGCAACGAAGGACCCGCCCGGCCGTCAGAGACCCAGTACTTC.

The CDR3 here is CASSLASGRFREQFF. The CDR3, as DNA: TGTGCCAGCAGCTTAGCTAGCGGGAGGTTCAGAGAGCAGTTCTTC. The V call is TRBV11-3, the J call TRBJ2-1, with 11 bases fitting TRBD2. Trimming removed 1 base from V and 10 bases from J; junction bases left unmatched: 6. The V gene's germline CDR1 is SGHNT and CDR2 YENEEA. The CDR3 contains 15 residues.

This chain uses TRBV20-1 with TRBJ2-3; possibly TRBD1 for D (6 bases). Trimming stripped 0 bases from V and 2 bases from J, with 12 bases between. The CDR3 runs 15 residues. The germline V gene has CDR1 DFQATT and CDR2 SNEGSKA (reference sequence). CDR3 loop: CSARDGRGHTDTQYF. The CDR3 region has the DNA TGCAGTGCTAGAGATGGCAGGGGCCACACAGATACGCAGTATTTT.

V and J are TRBV27 and TRBJ2-7, with TRBD2 matching over 10 bases. V gave up 7 bases and J gave up 6 bases; unmatched junction bases: 6. In germline, CDR1 is MNHEY, CDR2 SMNVEV (reference sequence). The CDR3 length is 13 residues. The CDR3: CASKAAGGGEQYF. DNA for the CDR3: TGTGCCAGCAAGGCAGCGGGAGGGGGCGAGCAGTACTTC.

The chain carries TRBV2 and TRBJ2-3; D ambiguous. There are 9 residues in the CDR3. The germline V gene has CDR1 SNHLY and CDR2 FYNNEI. Trimming removed 8 bases from V and 6 bases from J, with 3 bases in between. The chain's CDR3 is CASRDTQYF. The DNA of the CDR3 is TGTGCCAGCCGGGATACGCAGTATTTT.

The V call is TRBV20-1, the J call TRBJ2-7, with 8 nucleotides matching TRBD1. Germline CDR1 DFQATT, CDR2 SNEGSKA (reference sequence). J lost 3 bases, V lost 5 bases, and 3 bases had no gene match. The CDR3 is made up of 12 amino acids. DNA for the CDR3: TGCAGTGCTCGAACAGGGGGCTACGAGCAGTACTTC. It encodes CSARTGGYEQYF.

The J gene is TRBJ2-3, the V gene TRBV12-3 or TRBV12-4; D may be TRBD2 (6 bases). V lost 3 bases to trimming and J lost 4 bases, with 14 bases between them. This CDR3 is 15 amino acids long. As DNA, the CDR3 is TGTGCCAGCAGTTTGTTACGGGAGCGGGCAGATACGCAGTATTTT. This sequence encodes CASSLLRERADTQYF.

The chain couples TRBV18 to TRBJ1-6; D gene uncertain. V was pared by 1 base and J by 0 bases, with 7 bases between. The germline gives CDR1 KGHSH, CDR2 LQKENI. The CDR3 contains 16 residues. The CDR3 loop reads CASSPRESSYNSPLHF. CDR3 sequence (DNA): TGTGCCAGCTCACCACGGGAAAGCTCCTATAATTCACCCCTCCACTTT.

The chain couples TRBV29-1 to TRBJ1-1, with 8 nucleotides matching TRBD1. CDR1 SQVTM and CDR2 ANQGSEA come from the germline V gene. Germline trimming cut 6 bases from V and 4 bases from J; bases unmatched to any gene: 4. This CDR3 contains 12 residues. The CDR3 DNA reads as TGCAGCGTCGGCGGGACAGGCACTGAAGCTTTCTTT. Residues: CSVGGTGTEAFF.

A word on this clonotype: A junction end diverges from the germline sequence, so it may reflect a read error. The chain recombines TRBV6-2 or TRBV6-3 with TRBJ1-5; no clear D gene. This CDR3 comprises 13 residues. Germline V gives CDR1 MNHEY, CDR2 SVGEGT. CDR3 protein: CATSDFSNQPQHF. The CDR3, as DNA: TGTGCCACCAGTGATTTTTCCAATCAGCCCCAGCATTTT.

The rearrangement joins TRBV4-3 to TRBJ2-1; no definite D call. The CDR3 spans 16 residues. Trimming took 0 bases from V and 0 from J, leaving 9 bases between them. From germline, CDR1 is LGHNA and CDR2 YSLEER. The CDR3 DNA reads TGCGCCAGCAGCCAAGATGTGGCGGACTCCTACAATGAGCAGTTCTTC. It yields the protein CASSQDVADSYNEQFF.

The V call is TRBV7-2, the J call TRBJ1-3; D unclear. CDR3 length equals 15 residues. The germline V gene encodes CDR1 SGHTA and CDR2 FQGNSA. Trimming shortened V by 2 bases and J by 0 bases, and 8 bases separated the two germline ends. Here the CDR3 reads CASSLSVNSGNTIYF. The CDR3, as DNA: TGTGCCAGCAGCTTATCAGTTAACTCTGGAAACACCATATATTTT.

This chain joins TRBV5-5 and TRBJ1-1; D is undetermined. V was pared by 2 bases and J by 0 bases, with 5 bases between. The CDR3 extends over 13 amino acids. In germline, CDR1 is SGHKS, CDR2 YYEKEE (reference sequence). CDR3: CASSFRVNTEAFF. The CDR3 DNA follows: TGTGCCAGCAGCTTTCGGGTGAACACTGAAGCTTTCTTT.

The gene calls are TRBV7-9 and TRBJ2-7, with D tentatively TRBD1 (5 bases). This CDR3 spans 12 amino acids. V lost 5 bases and J lost 5, with 10 bases in between. CDR1 is SEHNR and CDR2 is FQNEAQ in the germline V gene (reference sequence). CDR3 region: CASSDQGNEQYF. Written as DNA, the CDR3 is TGTGCCAGCAGCGATCAGGGAAACGAGCAGTACTTC.

The rearrangement links TRBV5-4 to TRBJ2-1, with 16 bases identical to TRBD2. The CDR3 runs to 16 residues. CDR1 and CDR2 (germline): SGHNT, YYREEE (reference sequence). The J segment lost 9 bases and the V segment lost 0 bases, leaving 3 bases of the junction unmatched. The CDR3 protein is CASSLEGLAGGREQFF. The CDR3 region has the DNA TGTGCCAGCAGCTTGGAGGGACTAGCGGGGGGGCGTGAGCAGTTCTTC. The full variable domain, rest sourced from reference TRBV5-4 and TRBJ2-1, is ETGVTQSPTHLIKTRGQQVTLRCSSQSGHNTVSWYQQALGQGPQFIFQYYREEENGRGNFPPRFSGLQFPNYSSELNVNALELDDSALYLCASSLEGLAGGREQFFGPGTRLTVL.

The chain is built from TRBV28 and TRBJ2-7; D remains ambiguous. The germline V gene has CDR1 MDHEN and CDR2 SYDVKM. This CDR3 has 13 residues. Trimming pared 5 bases from V and 4 bases from J, leaving 12 bases between. The CDR3 region has the DNA TGTGCCAGCAGTCTTCAAGGCCCTTACGAGCAGTACTTC. It translates to CASSLQGPYEQYF.

The chain uses TRBV25-1 and TRBJ2-5; possibly TRBD2 for D (6 bases). Trimming shortened V by 7 bases and J by 5 bases, and 14 bases separated the two germline ends. Germline V gene lookup returns CDR1 MGHDK and CDR2 SYGVNS. The CDR3 covers 13 residues. The CDR3 loop is CASKAGRRETQYF. CDR3 nucleotides: TGTGCCAGCAAAGCGGGCCGGCGGGAGACCCAGTACTTC.